Sequencing of this TCR beta chain was carried out in a study of OX40 agonist ivuxolimab in advanced cancers. About the study as a whole: Ivuxolimab was an agonistic, fully human IgG2 monoclonal antibody directed against OX40 (CD134), a costimulatory receptor. Partial responses occurred in three dose-escalation patients: two with cutaneous melanoma and one with hepatocellular carcinoma. Intravenous ivuxolimab was administered to patients every 2 weeks at six dose levels: 0.01, 0.1, 0.3, 1.5, 3 and 10 mg/kg. Of the 50 to 55 patients in dose escalation, some 20 had hepatocellular carcinoma, about 15 had melanoma, 9 had renal cell carcinoma and 9 had head and neck cancer. Peripheral TCRbeta sequencing aimed to test whether ivuxolimab altered TCR sequence diversity and caused clonal T-cell expansion. The paper describes the monotherapy dose-escalation part (N of about 47 patients) of the phase I trial of ivuxolimab. Patients were allowed to have had prior anti-PD-1, anti-PD-L1 or anti-CTLA-4 therapy, and approximately 40% of the dose-escalation patients had been treated with checkpoint inhibitors. The dose-escalation cohort was 82.7% male with a mean age of about 60 years, ranging from roughly 23 to 90. What the study reported, not specific to this receptor: The antigen specificity of the clonally expanded peripheral T cells was not determined. In the 0.1-3.0 mg/kg groups, partial responders had among the lowest normalized peripheral clonal expansion, particularly in CD8+ T cells. Low levels of normalized T-cell clonal expansion were also shown by some nonresponding patients. At doses from 0.1 to 3.0 mg/kg, clonal expansion was seen in both CD4+ and CD8+ blood T cells between baseline and week 6. After ivuxolimab, CD8+ T cells had more expanded clones than CD4+ T cells on average.

The trial excluded patients who had a history of autoimmune disease or who were on systemic immunosuppression. Peripheral blood for TCR sequencing was collected from all dose cohorts at baseline, on cycle 4 day 1, and on cycle 7 day 1. The samples were taken from a phase I, first-in-human, multicenter, open-label dose-escalation trial of ivuxolimab. Adults with locally advanced or metastatic melanoma, renal cell, hepatocellular, or head and neck squamous cell carcinoma were enrolled in the trial. Before TCR sequencing, CD4+ T cells and CD8+ T cells from peripheral blood were sorted into separate populations. The CDR3 runs 13 residues from the cysteine to the phenylalanine. Only the CDR3 DNA is retained, 39 bases long and in frame from the first base. As encoded in the germline V gene, CDR1 is ENHRY while CDR2 is SYGVKD. Between the V and J ends, shortened by 4 bases and 8 bases respectively, the junction contains 14 bases.

This clone was picked up a small number of times. Its recognized antigen is unknown. Per-nucleotide qualities are absent, and no much larger clonotype sits a single base away. Genomic DNA was extracted from sorted cells for sequencing of the TCRbeta CDR3 region. The immunoSEQ Assay was used to sequence the TCRbeta CDR3 regions. The immuneACCESS repertoire file appears here via TCRdb, limited to in-frame rearrangements. These files lack a portion of the clones; in checked studies, under half of the deficit traces to unresolved V genes, and the cause of the others is not known. The sample table lists roughly 48,000 clones, around 83% of them with a count of one. The ten largest clones capture around 9% of the sample.

The chain is encoded by TRBV10-3 joined to TRBJ1-2, and perhaps TRBD1 as D gene, on 5 matching bases. Sample: CD4+ or CD8+ T cells sorted from blood, taken in a trial of the OX40 agonist ivuxolimab. The TCR sequence derives from an adult with an advanced solid tumor such as melanoma, head and neck, liver or kidney cancer. The DNA sequence follows: TGTGCCATCAGTGGAGAAGGGGCGTTGGGCTACACCTTC. Its translation reads: CAISGEGALGYTF.